These 5 T cell receptor beta chains were all obtained from the same sample, sequenced in a study of T cell responses to AZD1222 COVID-19 vaccine. Profiling relied on immunoSEQ multiplex PCR, and the TCRdb table lists in-frame clones only, not all of them. Here the sample spans 150,000 to 200,000 clones, roughly 89% being singletons. This material consisted of peripheral blood, taken on day 0 of AZD1222 vaccination. The receptor source for this set is an adult in good health.

The chain combines TRBV6-5 with TRBJ2-1, with 13 bases identical to TRBD2. Germline assignment: CDR1 MNHEY and CDR2 SVGAGI. This CDR3 contains 15 residues. With 10 bases clipped from V and 3 bases from J, the junction kept 6 bases outside the gene matches. The CDR3 sequence: CAIWGLAGFYNEQFF. In DNA, the CDR3 is TGTGCCATCTGGGGACTAGCGGGATTCTACAATGAGCAGTTCTTC.

The chain joins TRBV7-2 to TRBJ1-5; perhaps TRBD1 as D (5 bases). Trimming stripped 5 bases from V and 1 base from J, with 15 bases between. The CDR3 is made up of 16 amino acids. CDR1 is SGHTA and CDR2 is FQGNSA in the germline V gene. The CDR3 bases are TGTGCCAGCAGCCCCCCGGGACTGAAGAGCAATCAGCCCCAGCATTTT. Its protein product is CASSPPGLKSNQPQHF.

The chain joins TRBV24-1 to TRBJ2-3; 7 bases line up with TRBD2. The CDR3 covers 14 residues. The V and J ends lost 6 bases and 4 bases, in that order; junction bases with no gene match: 6. CDR1 is KGHDR and CDR2 is SFDVKD in the germline V gene. The CDR3, as DNA: TGTGCCACCAGTTTGGGAGGGTTTGCAGATACGCAGTATTTT. Encoded protein: CATSLGGFADTQYF.

The V gene is TRBV27, the J gene TRBJ2-2; the D is unclear. The germline V and J ends were trimmed by 6 bases and 0 bases, with 11 bases remaining between them. The CDR3 sequence is 15 residues long. Germline CDR1 reads MNHEY; CDR2 reads SMNVEV (reference sequence). The CDR3 nucleotides are TGTGCCAGCAGGCTGAGGTTCGCGAACACCGGGGAGCTGTTTTTT. It is translated as CASRLRFANTGELFF.

The chain has TRBV27 and TRBJ2-5; 7 positions match TRBD2. CDR3 size: 15 residues. The J segment lost 0 bases and the V segment lost 5 bases, leaving 6 bases of the junction unmatched. The germline V gene encodes CDR1 MNHEY and CDR2 SMNVEV (reference sequence). The CDR3, as DNA: TGTGCCAGCAGTACCCAGCGGGGTTACCAAGAGACCCAGTACTTC. Translation: CASSTQRGYQETQYF.